This is a list of T cell receptor beta chains from one sample in a study of patients and donors after allogeneic stem cell transplantation. TCRdb used MiXCR to reprocess the RT-PCR reads, holding one entry per CDR3 protein. The sample holds about 57,000 distinct CDR3 sequences, approximately 12% seen once. The sample consisted of blood, either unsorted or a sorted T cell fraction (not recorded which). Receptors were obtained from a human donor who was either an allogeneic HSCT recipient or a stem cell or donor lymphocyte infusion donor (not recorded which). It is not recorded whose cells these are; they may come from a transplant donor. Each CDR3 is given with its conserved first and last residue.

j_call v_call cdr3_aa
TRBJ2-3 TRBV6-2/TRBV6-3 CASSYSNLAGYTDTQYF
TRBJ1-2 TRBV3-1 CASRPDRGLDGYTF
TRBJ1-1 TRBV12-3/TRBV12-4 CASSFGGPEAFF
TRBJ2-7 TRBV7-9 CASSLVQGGNEQYF
TRBJ1-5 TRBV5-1 CASSLPPKPGESNQPQHF
TRBJ2-3 TRBV7-9 CASSLEVAREYTDTQYF
TRBJ2-7 TRBV6-6 CAINGREGYEQYF
TRBJ2-7 TRBV3-1 CASSPDHPYYEQYF
TRBJ2-1 TRBV5-4 CASRRSGAIYNEQFF
TRBJ2-3 TRBV29-1 CSVVASADTQYF
TRBJ2-1 TRBV24-1 CATSDLPASGARSYNEQFF
TRBJ2-7 TRBV2 CASRGDLYEQYF
TRBJ2-2 TRBV27 CASSLTGLAGRTGELFF
TRBJ2-7 TRBV20-1 CSATFLAGGPYEQYF
TRBJ1-2 TRBV4-2 CASSQDLAANYGYTF
TRBJ2-7 TRBV14 CASSPASGSYEQYF